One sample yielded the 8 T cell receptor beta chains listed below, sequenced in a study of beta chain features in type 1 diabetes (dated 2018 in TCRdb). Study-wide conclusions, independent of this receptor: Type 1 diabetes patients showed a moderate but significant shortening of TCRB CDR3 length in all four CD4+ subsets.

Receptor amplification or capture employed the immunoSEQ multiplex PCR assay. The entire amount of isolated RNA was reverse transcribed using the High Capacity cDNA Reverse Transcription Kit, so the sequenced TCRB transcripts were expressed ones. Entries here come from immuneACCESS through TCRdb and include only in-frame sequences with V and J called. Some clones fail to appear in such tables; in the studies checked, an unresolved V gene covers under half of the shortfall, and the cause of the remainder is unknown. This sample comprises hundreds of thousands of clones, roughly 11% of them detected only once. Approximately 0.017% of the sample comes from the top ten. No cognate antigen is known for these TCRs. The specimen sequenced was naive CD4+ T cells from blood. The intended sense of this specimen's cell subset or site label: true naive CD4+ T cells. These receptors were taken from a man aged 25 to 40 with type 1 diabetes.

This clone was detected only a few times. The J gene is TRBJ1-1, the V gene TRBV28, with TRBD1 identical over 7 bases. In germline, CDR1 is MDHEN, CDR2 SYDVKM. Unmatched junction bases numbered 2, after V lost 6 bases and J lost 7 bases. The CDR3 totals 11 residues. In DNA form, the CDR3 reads TGTGCCAGCAGGGGACAGATTGAAGCTTTCTTT. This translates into CASRGQIEAFF.

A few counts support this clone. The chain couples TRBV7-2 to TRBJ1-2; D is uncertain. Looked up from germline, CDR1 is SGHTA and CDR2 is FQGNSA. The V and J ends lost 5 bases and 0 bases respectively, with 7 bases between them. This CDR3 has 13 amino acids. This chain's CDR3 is CASSQQANYGYTF. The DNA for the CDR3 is TGTGCCAGCAGCCAACAAGCTAACTATGGCTACACCTTC.

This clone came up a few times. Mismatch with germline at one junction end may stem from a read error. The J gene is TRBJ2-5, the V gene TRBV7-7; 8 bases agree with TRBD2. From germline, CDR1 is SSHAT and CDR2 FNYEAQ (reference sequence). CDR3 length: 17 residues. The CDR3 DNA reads TGTGCTAGCAGCTTAGCGCTACAGCGGGGGCGTCAAGAGACCCAGTACTTC. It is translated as CASSLALQRGRQETQYF.

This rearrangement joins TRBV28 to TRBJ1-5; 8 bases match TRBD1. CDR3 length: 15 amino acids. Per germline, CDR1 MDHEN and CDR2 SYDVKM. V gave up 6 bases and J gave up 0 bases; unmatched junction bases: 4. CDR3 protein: CASSYRGYSNQPQHF. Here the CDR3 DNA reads TGTGCCAGCAGCTACAGGGGGTATAGCAATCAGCCCCAGCATTTT.

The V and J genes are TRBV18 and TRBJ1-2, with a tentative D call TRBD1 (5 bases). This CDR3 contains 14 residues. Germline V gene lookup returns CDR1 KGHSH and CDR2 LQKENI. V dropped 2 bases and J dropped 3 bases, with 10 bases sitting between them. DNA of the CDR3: TGTGCCAGCTCACCAGGGCCACAGGACTATGGCTACACCTTC. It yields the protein CASSPGPQDYGYTF. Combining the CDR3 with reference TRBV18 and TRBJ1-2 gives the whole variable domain NAGVMQNPRHLVRRRGQEARLRCSPMKGHSHVYWYRQLPEEGLKFMVYLQKENIIDESGMPKERFSAEFPKEGPSILRIQQVVRGDSAAYFCASSPGPQDYGYTFGSGTRLTVV.

Here the CDR3 DNA reads TGTGCCAGCAGCTGGCCGGCTCAGGGGAACACTGAAGCTTTCTTT. Amino acid sequence: CASSWPAQGNTEAFF. The chain couples TRBV5-4 to TRBJ1-1; TRBD1 might be the D (5 bases). From germline, CDR1 is SGHNT and CDR2 YYREEE (reference sequence). This CDR3 is built from 15 residues. The V and J ends lost 3 bases and 1 base respectively, with 13 bases between them.

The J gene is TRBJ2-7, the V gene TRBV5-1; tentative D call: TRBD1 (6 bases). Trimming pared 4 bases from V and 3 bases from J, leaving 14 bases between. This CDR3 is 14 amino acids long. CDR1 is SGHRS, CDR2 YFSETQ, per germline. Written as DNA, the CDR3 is TGCGCCAGCAGCGGGGGTTCGGACAGCTACGAGCAGTACTTC. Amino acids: CASSGGSDSYEQYF.

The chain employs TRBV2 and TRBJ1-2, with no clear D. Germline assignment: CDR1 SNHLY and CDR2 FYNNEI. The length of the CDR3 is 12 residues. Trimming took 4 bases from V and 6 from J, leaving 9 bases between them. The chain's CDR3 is CASSVEVDGYTF. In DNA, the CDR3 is TGTGCCAGCAGTGTAGAGGTCGATGGCTACACCTTC.